Included here is one T cell receptor (beta chain) sequence, with context. What it binds is unknown. For the second PCR, which ran for about 6 to 11 cycles, a sample-barcoded 5' primer and a J-beta primer mix were used. TCRdb fed the 5' RACE reads into MiXCR, producing one record per CDR3 protein. This table holds about 1.6 million distinct CDR3 sequences, almost 35% found once. Germline-derived CDR1 and CDR2 are DFQATT and SNEGSKA (reference sequence). CDR3 length: 15 residues. The V and J ends lost 2 bases and 2 bases, in that order; junction bases with no gene match: 6. This record comes from a study of blood T cells in healthy people across ages. Study conclusions and caveats: A strong correlation was seen between TCR beta diversity and naive T cell percentage.

Healthy individuals of Caucasian origin from Russia, aged about 6 to 95, served as donors. Each donor had around 10 milliliters of peripheral blood drawn. The V gene is TRBV20-1, the J gene TRBJ2-7, with 10 bases lining up with TRBD2. Sequences were obtained from blood. The clonotype comes from a woman in her 30s in good health. The CDR3 reads CSARPGTSVAYEQYF. As DNA, the CDR3 is TGCAGTGCTAGACCTGGGACTAGCGTTGCCTACGAGCAGTACTTC.